This TCR beta chain appears in the sequencing data of a study of T cell repertoires in aging, cancer and after chemotherapy. On the study more broadly: Chronic lymphocytic leukemia patients on fludarabine- or bendamustine-based regimens gave paired samples before and after chemotherapy.

Rearranged V-D-J TRB sequences were amplified with a mixed TRB-A/B primer pool. TCRdb recomputed calls from the multiplex PCR reads with MiXCR, one row per CDR3 protein. The data hold about 5,700 distinct CDR3 sequences, with 44% observed a single time. Deletions cut 4 bases from V and 7 bases from J, with 15 bases between. In germline, CDR1 is ENHRY, CDR2 SYGVKD. The CDR3 spans 14 residues. Study-level points and caveats: Compared with age-matched healthy donors, untreated hematological or solid cancer patients showed higher blood TCR clonality.

Amplification of TCR beta used genomic DNA extracted from peripheral blood. A word on this clonotype: The antigen is unknown.

This TCR was recovered from a human donor with a blood cancer. This chain links TRBV10-3 with TRBJ2-3; maybe TRBD2 (6 bases). Sequencing used blood. The CDR3 DNA follows: TGTGCCATCAGTGTTGAGAAGCGGGTAAATACGCAGTATTTT. Its protein product is CAISVEKRVNTQYF.